One TCR beta chain is described in this entry. The antigen is unknown. These data are taken from a study of graft-versus-host responses after intestinal transplantation. For the study at large: Recipients uniformly received anti-thymocyte globulin induction, followed by tacrolimus and steroids for 3 to 4 years.

Germline V gene sequence: CDR1 LNHNV, CDR2 YYDKDF (reference sequence). V shed 4 bases and J shed 0 bases, with 9 bases lying between them. The CDR3 has 14 residues. Produced via immunoSEQ multiplex PCR; TCRdb's table is partial and in-frame only. The sample includes around 84,000 clones, around 83% of them seen just once. Findings and limits, study-wide: There were GvH clones found in recipient marrow, and some of them appeared first in ileum or blood. Early post-transplant HvG declines tracked with peak circulating GvH clone levels.

The clonotype comes from a human donor who received an intestinal transplant. The chain couples TRBV15 to TRBJ1-1; TRBD1 is a possible D gene (5 bases). The sample here was unstimulated CD8+ T cells sorted from spleen or lymph node cells, taken before intestinal transplant. CDR3 in amino acids: CATSTTAMNTEAFF. The DNA of the CDR3 is TGTGCCACCAGCACGACAGCGATGAACACTGAAGCTTTCTTT. The full variable domain, its missing parts supplied by reference TRBV15 and TRBJ1-1, is DAMVIQNPRYQVTQFGKPVTLSCSQTLNHNVMYWYQQKSSQAPKLLFHYYDKDFNNEADTPDNFQSRRPNTSFCFLDIRSPGLGDTAMYLCATSTTAMNTEAFFGQGTRLTVV.